Listed here is a single T cell receptor (beta chain). This clone came up once. The antigen this receptor binds is unknown. The record has no base qualities; no much larger clone is one base away. Each collaborating institution followed its own protocols to collect whole blood in K2EDTA tubes. For TCRbeta analysis, collaborators shipped samples in one of three forms: frozen whole blood, isolated PBMCs, or DNA extracted from either of those sample types. The source of the sample is a study of blood T cell repertoires in COVID-19 (TCRdb year 2020). With respect to the entire study: Collaborator samples came from the United States, Italy and Spain and covered acute and convalescent phases of COVID-19. The material from the prospective study consisted of cDNA or gDNA derived from T cells, B-cell-depleted T cells, or PBMCs. Subjects who had been exposed to COVID-19, were actively infected with it, or had recovered from it provided the deeply sampled blood TCRbeta repertoires that made up the dataset. The repertoires were released in a freely available public database meant as a resource for research on the immune response to SARS-CoV-2. The samples were drawn from the first 160 participants of the ongoing ImmuneRACE study and from under 1,500 subjects provided by 6 global collaborators. The sample metadata nearly always contained a de-identified subject ID, COVID-19 status, age in years and sex. Where HLA class I and class II types were available, the types were taken from metadata supplied by the sample provider, not from assay-based typing.

TCRbeta CDR3 regions were amplified from genomic DNA using the immunoSEQ Assay, a bias-controlled multiplex PCR. The source study handled its data this way. The number of nucleated cells in each sample was estimated from the amplification of reference gene primers within the assay. To quantify the absolute abundance of each unique TCRbeta CDR3 rearrangement, sequence reads were collapsed and filtered. Productive Simpson clonality was computed per sample as the square root of Simpson's diversity index over productive rearrangements. TCRdb limited this immuneACCESS table to in-frame rearrangements with V and J called. A share of clones is missing; checked studies link under half to unresolved V genes, and the rest is unexplained. V and J calls and clone size are those listed in that table; D and trimming were worked out from the DNA. Recorded for this sample are around 220,000 clones; 65% to 90% of them occurred a single time. The ten most abundant clones make up 4.9% of the sample.

The investigation overall reported the following: How much clinical and demographic metadata was included differed by source and by participant, and the metadata was provided uncurated.

Sample: peripheral blood. This receptor was identified in a woman of 80 years or more with active or convalescent COVID-19.

In nucleotides, the sequence is TGTGCCAGCAGCACCAAGGACAGGGGCAACACTGAAGCTTTCTTT. The translation is CASSTKDRGNTEAFF. The sequence joins TRBV9 to TRBJ1-1, and 9 junction bases match TRBD1. The cysteine opens and the phenylalanine closes a CDR3 of 15 amino acids. Just CDR3 DNA is preserved here, 45 bases in frame from base 1. CDR1 is given as SGDLS and CDR2 as YYNGEE, both from the germline V gene. From V the trimming removes 4 bases and from J it removes 2 bases, while the gene matches leave 6 bases of the junction unaccounted for.